The 22 T cell receptor beta chains below were found in one sample sequenced in a study of cytomegalovirus exposure and HLA in healthy donors. Primers included in the PCR were 60 Vbeta and 13 Jbeta primers. TCRdb's table, derived via immunoSEQ multiplex PCR, lists solely in-frame clones and lacks some. Among about 130,000 clones listed, 75% to 85% were seen once. Sequencing input: PBMCs. Receptor source: a woman in her thirties or forties in good health and CMV-seronegative.

The V and J genes are TRBV29-1 and TRBJ2-7; D possibly corresponds to TRBD1 (5 bases). CDR1 is SQVTM, CDR2 ANQGSEA, per germline. The CDR3 consists of 15 residues. V lost 1 base and J lost 1, with 14 bases in between. DNA of the CDR3: TGCAGCGTTGAAGGGGTAGGAGCAGGGTCCTACGAGCAGTACTTC. Translating it yields CSVEGVGAGSYEQYF.

The chain employs TRBV9 and TRBJ2-3; D not resolved. The CDR3 covers 13 residues. The V and J ends lost 1 base and 6 bases respectively, with 9 bases between them. The germline CDR1 and CDR2 sequences are SGDLS and YYNGEE. The CDR3 protein is CASSVRGVDTQYF. The DNA of the CDR3 is TGTGCCAGCAGCGTAAGAGGAGTTGATACGCAGTATTTT.

The CDR3 loop reads CASMGRGNTGELFF. Here the CDR3 DNA reads TGTGCCAGCATGGGGAGGGGGAACACCGGGGAGCTGTTTTTT. The rearrangement uses TRBV9 and TRBJ2-2; 7 bases agree with TRBD2. Per the germline V gene, CDR1 is SGDLS and CDR2 is YYNGEE. J gave up 1 base and V 6 bases, and 3 bases lay outside the gene matches. The length of the CDR3 is 14 residues. The full variable domain, in which reference TRBV9 and TRBJ2-2 provide the parts outside the CDR3, is DSGVTQTPKHLITATGQRVTLRCSPRSGDLSVYWYQQSLDQGLQFLIQYYNGEERAKGNILERFSAQQFPDLHSELNLSSLELGDSALYFCASMGRGNTGELFFGEGSRLTVL.

The chain joins TRBV5-1 to TRBJ2-2; D ambiguous. The germline gives CDR1 SGHRS, CDR2 YFSETQ. The V and J ends lost 0 bases and 1 base respectively, with 7 bases between them. The CDR3 spans 15 residues. DNA for the CDR3: TGCGCCAGCAGCTTGGGGCTCGAGAACACCGGGGAGCTGTTTTTT. Protein: CASSLGLENTGELFF.

CDR3 region: CASSYPPQTNYGYTF. In DNA form, the CDR3 reads TGTGCCAGCAGTTACCCGCCACAGACCAACTATGGCTACACCTTC. The chain is built from TRBV6-6 and TRBJ1-2; D gene uncertain. V gave up 2 bases and J gave up 2 bases, with 12 bases separating them. In germline, CDR1 is MNHNY, CDR2 SVGAGI (reference sequence). The CDR3 is 15 amino acids.

This clone was counted only a few times. The rearrangement links TRBV14 to TRBJ1-1, with D perhaps TRBD1 (6 bases). The V gene's germline CDR1 is SGHDN and CDR2 FVKESK. This CDR3 region has 12 residues. V lost 3 bases and J 10 bases, leaving 12 bases between the germline ends. The DNA for the CDR3 is TGTGCCAGCAGCCACCCTGGACAGACAGCTTTCTTT. Translation gives CASSHPGQTAFF.

The CDR3 DNA reads as TGTGCCAGCAGCTTAGGCAGCATCCAGAGGGCCAAGCAGTACTTC. Amino acids: CASSLGSIQRAKQYF. V is TRBV7-9 and J is TRBJ2-7, with D possibly being TRBD2 (5 bases). The CDR3 length is 15 residues. The V end was cut by 1 base, the J end by 8 bases, with 18 bases between. Germline CDR1 SEHNR, CDR2 FQNEAQ (reference sequence).

V is TRBV28 and J is TRBJ2-7; 9 nucleotides agree with TRBD1. Germline V gives CDR1 MDHEN, CDR2 SYDVKM. The CDR3 covers 15 residues. V trimming: 2 bases; J trimming: 6 bases; junction bases outside the gene matches: 8. CDR3 loop: CASSLGGDRVGEQYF. CDR3 sequence (DNA): TGTGCCAGCAGTTTAGGTGGGGACAGGGTGGGCGAGCAGTACTTC.

The J gene is TRBJ1-2, the V gene TRBV29-1, with 7 bases identical to TRBD1. CDR1 and CDR2 (germline): SQVTM, ANQGSEA. The CDR3 covers 12 residues. Trimming removed 7 bases from V and 5 bases from J; junction bases left unmatched: 7. The CDR3 nucleotides read TGCAGCGGGGGGACAGCTTCATATGGCTACACCTTC. Translating it yields CSGGTASYGYTF.

V usage is TRBV6-5 and J usage is TRBJ2-2; TRBD2 matches at 7 bases. The V segment lost 3 bases and the J segment 0 bases; nucleotides outside the gene matches: 4. The CDR3 spans 16 residues. CDR1 MNHEY and CDR2 SVGAGI come from the germline V gene. The CDR3 reads CASSYGGGANTGELFF. In DNA form, the CDR3 reads TGTGCCAGCAGTTATGGTGGGGGGGCGAACACCGGGGAGCTGTTTTTT.

This rearrangement joins TRBV5-1 to TRBJ2-3; TRBD1 matches at 7 bases. Germline V lookup: CDR1 SGHRS, CDR2 YFSETQ. V lost 0 bases, J lost 2 bases, and 6 bases stayed unmatched. The CDR3 is 16 amino acids. As DNA, the CDR3 is TGCGCCAGCAGCTTGGAAGGGGACAGTTACACAGATACGCAGTATTTT. It specifies CASSLEGDSYTDTQYF.

This chain links TRBV15 with TRBJ2-7; D gene uncertain. Germline CDR1 is LNHNV and CDR2 is YYDKDF (reference sequence). V lost 0 bases, J lost 3 bases, and 3 bases lay in between. CDR3 length: 12 residues. The CDR3 here is CATSRESYEQYF. CDR3 nucleotides: TGTGCCACCAGCAGAGAGAGCTACGAGCAGTACTTC.

The chain joins TRBV4-1 to TRBJ2-5, with 8 bases matching TRBD1. The germline V gene encodes CDR1 MGHRA and CDR2 YSYEKL. After removal of 5 bases from V and 5 bases from J, the junction contained 16 bases not matched to a gene. This CDR3 has 17 residues. The CDR3 loop reads CASSIYQGARMTETQYF. The CDR3 DNA sequence: TGCGCCAGCAGCATCTATCAGGGGGCCAGGATGACGGAGACCCAGTACTTC.

This chain connects TRBV6-5 to TRBJ2-3; TRBD1 is a possible D gene (5 bases). This CDR3 comprises 15 residues. Germline CDR1 reads MNHEY; CDR2 reads SVGAGI. V dropped 0 bases and J dropped 3 bases, with 10 bases sitting between them. This chain's CDR3 is CASSYSGQWTDTQYF. The DNA of the CDR3 is TGTGCCAGCAGTTACTCGGGGCAGTGGACAGATACGCAGTATTTT.

This clone came up a few times. This chain uses TRBV6-1 with TRBJ1-4, with D perhaps matching TRBD1 (5 bases). The V end was cut by 4 bases, the J end by 14 bases, with 20 bases between. Germline V gives CDR1 MNHNS, CDR2 SASEGT. The CDR3 extends over 14 amino acids. The CDR3 sequence is CASSVAGLMKSLFF. As DNA, the CDR3 is TGTGCCAGCAGTGTGGCAGGGTTAATGAAAAGTCTGTTTTTT.

The rearrangement uses TRBV28 and TRBJ1-2, with D hard to call. The V gene's germline CDR1 is MDHEN and CDR2 SYDVKM. V gave up 6 bases and J gave up 5 bases, with 16 bases separating them. The CDR3 has 14 residues. CDR3 sequence reads: CASSPGGQRYGYTF. The CDR3 region has the DNA TGTGCCAGCAGCCCCGGTGGGCAACGGTATGGCTACACCTTC.

The chain is built from TRBV4-2 and TRBJ2-1; D gene ambiguous. The CDR3 contains 13 residues. The germline gives CDR1 LGHNA, CDR2 YNFKEQ. The V gene lost 4 bases and the J gene lost 4 bases, with 8 bases spanning the gap. The CDR3 DNA follows: TGTGCCAGCAGCCCCGACGGGTACAATGAGCAGTTCTTC. The encoded protein is CASSPDGYNEQFF.

The chain is built from TRBV7-3 and TRBJ1-2, with a weak D call TRBD1 (5 bases). This CDR3 has 14 residues. CDR1 is SGHTA, CDR2 FQGTGA, per germline. Trimming cost V 0 bases and J 6 bases, with 11 bases left between them. As DNA, the CDR3 is TGTGCCAGCAGCTTAACCCAGACAGAAAATGGCTACACCTTC. Its protein is CASSLTQTENGYTF. Drawing the rest from reference TRBV7-3 and TRBJ1-2, the complete variable domain is GAGVSQTPSNKVTEKGKYVELRCDPISGHTALYWYRQSLGQGPEFLIYFQGTGAADDSGLPNDRFFAVRPEGSVSTLKIQRTERGDSAVYLCASSLTQTENGYTFGSGTRLTVV.

V gene TRBV4-1 combines with J gene TRBJ2-3; 11 positions agree with TRBD2. With 5 bases clipped from V and 1 base from J, the junction kept 14 bases outside the gene matches. This CDR3 is 19 amino acids long. CDR1 is MGHRA and CDR2 is YSYEKL in the germline V gene. CDR3 loop: CASSRGTSGGLRGTDTQYF. CDR3 in DNA: TGCGCCAGCAGCAGAGGTACTAGCGGGGGATTAAGAGGCACAGATACGCAGTATTTT.

This clone was recorded only once. V is TRBV5-6 and J is TRBJ2-2; 14 nucleotides agree with TRBD2. CDR3 length: 19 amino acids. CDR1 SGHDT and CDR2 YYEEEE come from the germline V gene. V dropped 4 bases and J dropped 1; count of bases not matched to a gene: 9. This CDR3 reads CASSPTTSGRAGNTGELFF. The CDR3 DNA follows: TGTGCCAGCAGCCCCACGACTAGCGGGAGGGCCGGGAACACCGGGGAGCTGTTTTTT.

The chain carries TRBV19 and TRBJ1-1, with TRBD1 as a possible D gene (6 bases). Trimming pared 7 bases from V and 7 bases from J, leaving 16 bases between. There are 13 residues in the CDR3. Germline V gene lookup returns CDR1 LNHDA and CDR2 SQIVND (reference sequence). CDR3 nucleotides: TGTGCCAGTACCCAGACAGGAGCCTATGAAGCTTTCTTT. Protein product: CASTQTGAYEAFF.

V gene TRBV7-9 combines with J gene TRBJ2-7; 9 nucleotides match TRBD2. Germline lookup yields CDR1 SEHNR and CDR2 FQNEAQ (reference sequence). V shed 5 bases, J shed 0 bases, and the junction held 8 bases outside the gene matches. The CDR3 runs 16 residues. The CDR3 bases are TGTGCCAGCAGCCCCATCACTAGCGGGCCCTCCTACGAGCAGTACTTC. It yields the protein CASSPITSGPSYEQYF.